These T cell receptor beta chains were read from a single sample in a study of spatial heterogeneity in lung cancer. In TCRdb, the 5' RACE reads were re-called with MiXCR into one record per CDR3 protein. This repertoire shows some 110,000 distinct CDR3 sequences, 12% found once; its top ten account for over 15%. The sample consisted of PBMCs, taken at follow-up. The source is a male donor with early-stage non-small cell lung cancer. The CDR3 runs from the conserved cysteine through the conserved F or W. A D gene is named only where the DNA matches it firmly. Only some rows state a clone size, as once, few, many or a class for expanded clones.

d_call: TRBD2
clone_size: -
j_call: TRBJ2-2
v_call: TRBV10-1
cdr3_nt: TGCGCCAGCAGTGAGGAGCCAGCGGGGGGGCCCGGCACCGGGGAGCTGTTTTTT
cdr3_aa: CASSEEPAGGPGTGELFF

d_call: TRBD2
clone_size: many
j_call: TRBJ2-5
v_call: TRBV7-9
cdr3_nt: TGTGCCAGCAGCCCCCGGCGGGGTATCACTAGCGGGGGGGAAGAGACCCAGTACTTC
cdr3_aa: CASSPRRGITSGGEETQYF

d_call: TRBD1
clone_size: -
j_call: TRBJ1-6
v_call: TRBV7-9
cdr3_nt: TGTGCCAGCAGCGTACCCCTGGACAGGAGCTCCTATAATTCACCCCTCCACTTT
cdr3_aa: CASSVPLDRSSYNSPLHF

d_call: -
clone_size: many
j_call: TRBJ1-2
v_call: TRBV10-3
cdr3_nt: TGTGCCATCAGTGGGGGCAAGAGCTATGGCTACACCTTC
cdr3_aa: CAISGGKSYGYTF

d_call: TRBD1
clone_size: many
j_call: TRBJ2-1
v_call: TRBV2
cdr3_nt: TGTGCCAGCAGTGTTGACAGGGGTGCCTACAATGAGCAGTTCTTC
cdr3_aa: CASSVDRGAYNEQFF

d_call: -
clone_size: -
j_call: TRBJ1-2
v_call: TRBV7-2
cdr3_nt: TGTGCCAGCAGCTCGGGGAGGGTGCAGGGTGGCTACACCTTC
cdr3_aa: CASSSGRVQGGYTF

d_call: TRBD1
clone_size: -
j_call: TRBJ1-3
v_call: TRBV20-1
cdr3_nt: TGCAGTGCAAGGGTCCGGACAGGGACTGGAAACACCATATATTTT
cdr3_aa: CSARVRTGTGNTIYF

d_call: -
clone_size: many
j_call: TRBJ2-5
v_call: TRBV10-2
cdr3_nt: TGCGCCAGCAAGGCCTTAGGAGAGACCCAGTACTTC
cdr3_aa: CASKALGETQYF

d_call: -
clone_size: -
j_call: TRBJ1-6
v_call: TRBV27
cdr3_nt: TGTGCCAGCAGGCCTCGCACCCTTGGGCGGCAGGGAGTATCGAGGGAACCCCTCCACTTT
cdr3_aa: CASRPRTLGRQGVSREPLHF

d_call: -
clone_size: many
j_call: TRBJ1-1
v_call: TRBV29-1
cdr3_nt: TGCAGCGTTGCGACGAACACTGAAGCTTTCTTT
cdr3_aa: CSVATNTEAFF

d_call: -
clone_size: few
j_call: TRBJ2-2
v_call: TRBV5-1
cdr3_nt: TGCGCCAGCAGCTTGGGAATGGCCGGGGAGCTGTTTTTT
cdr3_aa: CASSLGMAGELFF

d_call: TRBD1
clone_size: few
j_call: TRBJ1-5
v_call: TRBV6-5
cdr3_nt: TGTGCCAGCAGACCCGACAGGGGGCAAGGGCAGCCCCAGCATTTT
cdr3_aa: CASRPDRGQGQPQHF

d_call: -
clone_size: -
j_call: TRBJ2-3
v_call: TRBV5-1
cdr3_nt: TGCGCCAGCAGCTCCCAGGATAAGAGAGATACGCAGTATTTT
cdr3_aa: CASSSQDKRDTQYF

d_call: -
clone_size: -
j_call: TRBJ2-4
v_call: TRBV7-2
cdr3_nt: TGTGCCAGCAGTTTTGTTAGTCTGGGACAAAACATTCAGTACTTC
cdr3_aa: CASSFVSLGQNIQYF

d_call: TRBD1
clone_size: -
j_call: TRBJ1-6
v_call: TRBV2
cdr3_nt: TGTGCCAGCAGTCAGCCCGGGACAGGGAATTCACCCCTCCACTTT
cdr3_aa: CASSQPGTGNSPLHF

d_call: TRBD1
clone_size: many
j_call: TRBJ1-1
v_call: TRBV29-1
cdr3_nt: TGCAGCGTACGGACAGGTAGGACTGAAGCTTTCTTT
cdr3_aa: CSVRTGRTEAFF

d_call: TRBD2
clone_size: many
j_call: TRBJ2-7
v_call: TRBV7-2
cdr3_nt: TGTGCCAGCAGCTTTACTAGCGGGACTTCCTACGAGCAGTACTTC
cdr3_aa: CASSFTSGTSYEQYF

d_call: TRBD1
clone_size: few
j_call: TRBJ1-5
v_call: TRBV5-6
cdr3_nt: TGTGCCAGCAGCGTGGGACAGGGTAATCAGCCCCAGCATTTT
cdr3_aa: CASSVGQGNQPQHF

d_call: TRBD1
clone_size: many
j_call: TRBJ1-2
v_call: TRBV10-3
cdr3_nt: TGTGCCATCAGTGACCCGAAGACAGGGAACTATGGCTACACCTTC
cdr3_aa: CAISDPKTGNYGYTF

d_call: TRBD2
clone_size: few
j_call: TRBJ2-7
v_call: TRBV11-2
cdr3_nt: TGTGCCAGCAGCTTAAAGACTAGCGGGGGCTACGAGCAGTACTTC
cdr3_aa: CASSLKTSGGYEQYF

d_call: -
clone_size: many
j_call: TRBJ2-5
v_call: TRBV12-3/TRBV12-4
cdr3_nt: TGTGCCAGCAGCCTGACGGAGACCCAGTACTTC
cdr3_aa: CASSLTETQYF

d_call: -
clone_size: -
j_call: TRBJ2-1
v_call: TRBV18
cdr3_nt: TGTGCCAGCTCACCACGAGATGAGCAGTTCTTC
cdr3_aa: CASSPRDEQFF

d_call: TRBD2
clone_size: few
j_call: TRBJ2-3
v_call: TRBV9
cdr3_nt: TGTGCCAGCAGCGTAGCGGCGGGGGGGACAGATACGCAGTATTTT
cdr3_aa: CASSVAAGGTDTQYF

d_call: TRBD1
clone_size: -
j_call: TRBJ2-6
v_call: TRBV20-1
cdr3_nt: TGCAGTGCTTCTAGGACAGGGCTAACTTCGGGGGCCAACGTCCTGACTTTC
cdr3_aa: CSASRTGLTSGANVLTF

d_call: TRBD1
clone_size: -
j_call: TRBJ2-6
v_call: TRBV29-1
cdr3_nt: TGCAGCGTTGGAAGACAGGGCCCTGGGGCCAACGTCCTGACTTTC
cdr3_aa: CSVGRQGPGANVLTF

d_call: -
clone_size: -
j_call: TRBJ1-3
v_call: TRBV29-1
cdr3_nt: TGCAGCGTTGGGGAAACGGGTAGGGGAAACACCATATATTTT
cdr3_aa: CSVGETGRGNTIYF

d_call: -
clone_size: few
j_call: TRBJ2-7
v_call: TRBV25-1
cdr3_nt: TGTGCCAGCAGTGGTCGCAGTTACGAGCAGTACTTC
cdr3_aa: CASSGRSYEQYF

d_call: -
clone_size: many
j_call: TRBJ2-1
v_call: TRBV20-1
cdr3_nt: TGCAGTGCTAGAGAGGGCGGGGTCGACTACAATGAGCAGTTCTTC
cdr3_aa: CSAREGGVDYNEQFF

d_call: TRBD1
clone_size: many
j_call: TRBJ2-6
v_call: TRBV4-3
cdr3_nt: TGCGCCAGCAGCCTCCGACAGGGTTCTGGGGCCAACGTCCTGACTTTC
cdr3_aa: CASSLRQGSGANVLTF

d_call: -
clone_size: few
j_call: TRBJ1-4
v_call: TRBV7-9
cdr3_nt: TGTGCCAGCAGCTTAAGGAGGGACACTCGTGAAAAACTGTTTTTT
cdr3_aa: CASSLRRDTREKLFF

d_call: TRBD1
clone_size: few
j_call: TRBJ2-1
v_call: TRBV6-1
cdr3_nt: TGTGCCAGCAGGACAGGGATCGCTAGCCCCTACAATGAGCAGTTCTTC
cdr3_aa: CASRTGIASPYNEQFF

d_call: -
clone_size: -
j_call: TRBJ1-2
v_call: TRBV6-5
cdr3_nt: TGTGCCAGCAGTACCCATCAGGGGCACTATGGCTACACCTTC
cdr3_aa: CASSTHQGHYGYTF

d_call: -
clone_size: -
j_call: TRBJ2-3
v_call: TRBV20-1
cdr3_nt: TGCAGTGCTAGCGGGGGTTCTACTAGCACAGATACGCAGTATTTT
cdr3_aa: CSASGGSTSTDTQYF

d_call: TRBD1
clone_size: many
j_call: TRBJ1-2
v_call: TRBV19
cdr3_nt: TGTGCCAGTACGGGGGTGTTTACCCGACAGGGCGGGAGCTACACCTTC
cdr3_aa: CASTGVFTRQGGSYTF

d_call: -
clone_size: -
j_call: TRBJ2-3
v_call: TRBV3-1
cdr3_nt: TGTGCCAGCAGCCAACTCGGTCCAAGCACAGATACGCAGTATTTT
cdr3_aa: CASSQLGPSTDTQYF

d_call: -
clone_size: many
j_call: TRBJ1-2
v_call: TRBV28
cdr3_nt: TGTGCCAGCAGTTCACAGGGTTGGAACGGCTACACCTTC
cdr3_aa: CASSSQGWNGYTF